This passage covers 12 T cell receptor beta chains from one sample sequenced in a study of shared clonotypes between healthy human individuals. The repertoire was sequenced with immunoSEQ multiplex PCR; TCRdb's copy has only in-frame clones and lacks some. The table records some 1.1 million clones, approximately 75% of them present only once. The specimen sequenced was memory CD4+ T cells from PBMCs. The subset denotes: CD45RA-negative fraction. The receptors derive from a man aged 18 to 29 in good health. Some clones in this sample may be carry-over from other donors' samples.

This clone was seen many times. The chain combines TRBV30 with TRBJ2-7; 12 bases map to TRBD2. Germline CDR1 and CDR2: GTSNPN and SVGIG (reference sequence). This CDR3 is built from 15 residues. Germline trimming cut 3 bases from V and 7 bases from J; bases unmatched to any gene: 10. The DNA of the CDR3 is TGTGCCTGGAGACTAGCGGGAGGATTGTGGGATGAGCAGTACTTC. Translated, it gives CAWRLAGGLWDEQYF. Supplemented by reference TRBV30 and TRBJ2-7, the full variable domain reads SQTIHQWPATLVQPVGSPLSLECTVEGTSNPNLYWYRQAAGRGLQLLFYSVGIGQISSEVPQNLSASRPQDRQFILSSKKLLLSDSGFYLCAWRLAGGLWDEQYFGPGTRLTVT.

The V and J genes are TRBV10-2 and TRBJ1-1, with 7 bases aligning to TRBD1. Germline-derived CDR1 and CDR2 are WSHSY and SAAADI. The trim removed 4 bases at V and 3 bases at J, leaving 2 bases unmatched. The CDR3 is made up of 13 amino acids. The CDR3 loop reads CASSATGDTEAFF. In DNA form, the CDR3 reads TGCGCCAGCAGTGCTACAGGGGACACTGAAGCTTTCTTT.

The rearrangement joins TRBV4-1 to TRBJ1-3; D not resolved. The V gene lost 7 bases and the J gene lost 6 bases, with 16 bases spanning the gap. Germline-derived CDR1 and CDR2 are MGHRA and YSYEKL. This CDR3 spans 14 amino acids. CDR3 nucleotides: TGCGCCAGCACCACCGGAGGTGCGGAAAACACCATATATTTT. This encodes CASTTGGAENTIYF.

The chain combines TRBV5-1 with TRBJ2-2; 8 bases map to TRBD1. The junction had 9 bases not matched to a gene; V was cut back by 5 bases and J by 6 bases. The germline V gene has CDR1 SGHRS and CDR2 YFSETQ. This CDR3 has 15 amino acids. CDR3 DNA sequence: TGCGCCAGCAGGAGTGGACAGGGACGACCCGGGGAGCTGTTTTTT. Its protein is CASRSGQGRPGELFF.

Remarks on this clone: The sample contains more than one DNA sequence encoding this CDR3. The V gene is TRBV18, the J gene TRBJ1-4; weak D call: TRBD1 (5 bases). V was clipped by 0 bases and J by 3 bases, with 5 bases between them. CDR3 length: 14 amino acids. CDR1 and CDR2 from the germline V gene are KGHSH and LQKENI. In nucleotides, the CDR3 is TGTGCCAGCTCACCACCGGGGGCTAATGAAAAACTGTTTTTT. Protein: CASSPPGANEKLFF.

Of note for this clone: The CDR3 end shows no conserved phenylalanine or tryptophan, and so a read error is likely. CDR3 in DNA: TGTGCCAGCAGCTTGGGGGAGAAAGCTTTCTCT. Amino acids: CASSLGEKAFS. This chain links TRBV7-3 with TRBJ1-1, with a possible D match to TRBD1 (5 bases). V was clipped by 3 bases and J by 9 bases, with 8 bases between them. The CDR3 loop spans 11 amino acids. Germline CDR1 is SGHTA and CDR2 is FQGTGA.

V gene TRBV2 combines with J gene TRBJ1-4, with D possibly matching TRBD1 (6 bases). V was pared by 7 bases and J by 5 bases, with 8 bases between. The CDR3 runs 12 residues. From germline, CDR1 is SNHLY and CDR2 FYNNEI. CDR3 amino acids: CASMRGNEKLFF. In nucleotides, the CDR3 is TGTGCCAGCATGAGGGGGAATGAAAAACTGTTTTTT.

This clone was seen only a few times. J is TRBJ1-1 and V is TRBV11-2; D unclear. V lost 4 bases and J 0 bases, leaving 18 bases between the germline ends. CDR1 and CDR2 from the germline V gene are SGHAT and FQNNGV. The CDR3 is 17 amino acids. CDR3 in amino acids: CASSWPTKGGMNTEAFF. CDR3 DNA: TGTGCCAGCAGCTGGCCTACAAAGGGAGGGATGAACACTGAAGCTTTCTTT.

This chain uses TRBV28 with TRBJ1-1, with no clear D. The CDR3 sequence is 15 residues long. CDR1 and CDR2 from the germline V gene are MDHEN and SYDVKM. Trimming removed 1 base at V and 3 bases at J, with 12 bases between. The CDR3 nucleotides are TGTGCCAGCAGTTTATACCCGGGTCATTACACTGAAGCTTTCTTT. It yields the protein CASSLYPGHYTEAFF.

This clone was detected only a few times. The chain links TRBV11-1 to TRBJ2-5; D gene uncertain. The ends were cut back, 2 bases at V and 10 bases at J, with 8 bases in the middle. Germline CDR1 reads SGHAT; CDR2 reads FQDESV (reference sequence). The CDR3 length is 11 residues. The CDR3 DNA follows: TGTGCCAGCAGCTTAAAGGGTAACCAGTACTTC. It codes for CASSLKGNQYF.

This clone was observed once. This chain connects TRBV7-2 to TRBJ2-3; 10 bases are a match to TRBD2. With V trimmed by 0 bases and J by 5 bases, 5 bases remained unmatched. Germline CDR1 and CDR2: SGHTA and FQGNSA. This CDR3 contains 16 residues. CDR3 in DNA: TGTGCCAGCAGCTTAGCGGGGTCTAGCGGGAGAGATACGCAGTATTTT. Translated: CASSLAGSSGRDTQYF.

Points on this clone: A far more abundant clone sits one base away, making this likely a read error. The chain links TRBV6-5 to TRBJ2-5, with D uncertain. The CDR3 runs to 15 residues. Germline V gene data show CDR1 as MNHEY and CDR2 as SVGAGI. The CDR3 nucleotides are TGTGTCAGCAGTTACTCGTGGGCAGCCCAAGAGACCCAGTACTTC. This codes for CVSSYSWAAQETQYF.